The text below deals with one T cell receptor beta chain. The target antigen is unknown. The data were obtained in a study of immune heterogeneity within non-small cell lung tumors. It was with 32 V and 13 J primers that multiplex PCR amplified TCR beta CDR3. TCRdb re-analysed the multiplex PCR reads in MiXCR, keeping a single row per CDR3 protein. Found here are about 4,300 distinct CDR3 sequences, 20% to 25% of them singletons; the top ten hold about 8.3%. Study-wide points: The correlation between local T-cell clonality and local tumor mutational burden was positive, moderate in strength and statistically significant, with R around 0.36. While identical dominant CDR3 beta clonotypes recurred across tumor sites within a patient, high-frequency clones unique to individual sites also appeared. Between individual patients, the high-frequency T-cell receptor beta clonotypes largely differed.

Genomic DNA extracted from bulk tumor tissue served as template. A total of 600 ng was used per sample. Each primary tumor yielded several biopsies, collected far apart from one another at surgery. Undergoing curative surgery were patients whose non-small cell lung cancer was untreated and newly diagnosed. The receptor's source is a man aged 65-85 years with non-small cell lung cancer. The sequencing input was lung tumor tissue.

This chain's CDR3 is CASSWTGPSYEQYF. The CDR3 DNA sequence: TGTGCCAGCAGCTGGACAGGGCCCAGCTACGAGCAGTACTTC. This chain uses TRBV5-6 with TRBJ2-7; TRBD1 agrees at 8 bases. The CDR3 is 14 residues long. With 3 bases clipped from V and 3 bases from J, the junction kept 5 bases outside the gene matches. CDR1 and CDR2 from the germline V gene are SGHDT and YYEEEE. The whole variable domain, filled in from reference TRBV5-6 and TRBJ2-7, reads DAGVTQSPTHLIKTRGQQVTLRCSPKSGHDTVSWYQQALGQGPQFIFQYYEEEERQRGNFPDRFSGHQFPNYSSELNVNALLLGDSALYLCASSWTGPSYEQYFGPGTRLTVT.